What follows describes a single T cell receptor (beta chain). Its cognate antigen is unknown. The sample comes from a study of T and B cells in COVID-19 patients. Study-wide context: At median age 34 years, recovered patients were younger than active-infection patients at more than 65. Broader study findings: Active COVID-19 showed highly clonal TRB repertoires; recovery showed diversity and richness above healthy donors.

From blood, about 240-550 ng of genomic DNA served as TRB template. This CDR3 has 14 residues. The J segment lost 6 bases and the V segment lost 5 bases, leaving 5 bases of the junction unmatched. BIOMED2 TRB-A/B primer pools were used in multiplex TRB PCR. Each CDR3 protein gets one entry after TCRdb re-called the multiplex PCR reads with MiXCR. The table shows approximately 10,000 distinct CDR3 sequences, with 25% to 35% occurring only once. The chain uses TRBV12-3 or TRBV12-4 and TRBJ2-1; 9 bases are shared with TRBD1. The specimen was blood. The clonotype originates from a human donor who had recovered from COVID-19. The CDR3 bases are TGTGCCAGCAGTCCGGGACAGGGACTCAATGAGCAGTTCTTC. As protein: CASSPGQGLNEQFF.